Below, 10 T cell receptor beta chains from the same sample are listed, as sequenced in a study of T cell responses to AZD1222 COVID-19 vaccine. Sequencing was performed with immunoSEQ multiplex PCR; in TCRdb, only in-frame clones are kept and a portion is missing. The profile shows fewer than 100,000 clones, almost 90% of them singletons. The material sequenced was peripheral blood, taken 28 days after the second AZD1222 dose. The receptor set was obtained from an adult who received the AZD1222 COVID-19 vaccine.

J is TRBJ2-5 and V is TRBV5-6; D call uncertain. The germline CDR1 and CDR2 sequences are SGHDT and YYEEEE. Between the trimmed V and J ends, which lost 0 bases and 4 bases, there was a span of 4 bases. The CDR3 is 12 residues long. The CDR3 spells CASSLVGETQYF. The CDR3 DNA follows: TGTGCCAGCAGCTTGGTGGGAGAGACCCAGTACTTC.

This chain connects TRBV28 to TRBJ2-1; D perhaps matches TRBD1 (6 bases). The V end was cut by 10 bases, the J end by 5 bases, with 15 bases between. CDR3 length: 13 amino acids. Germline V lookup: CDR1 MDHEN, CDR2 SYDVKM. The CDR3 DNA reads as TGTGCCACCCGGCAGGGGTACAACAATGAGCAGTTCTTC. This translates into CATRQGYNNEQFF.

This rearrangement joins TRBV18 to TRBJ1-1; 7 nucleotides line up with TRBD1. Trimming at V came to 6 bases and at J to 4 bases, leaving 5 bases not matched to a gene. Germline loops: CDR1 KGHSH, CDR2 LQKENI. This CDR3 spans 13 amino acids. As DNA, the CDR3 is TGTGCCAGCTCGCCCGACAGGGCCACTGAAGCTTTCTTT. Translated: CASSPDRATEAFF.

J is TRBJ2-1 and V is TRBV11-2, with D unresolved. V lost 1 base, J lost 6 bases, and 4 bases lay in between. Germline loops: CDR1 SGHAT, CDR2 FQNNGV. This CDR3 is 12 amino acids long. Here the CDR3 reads CASSLVFNEQFF. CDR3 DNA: TGTGCCAGCAGCTTAGTGTTCAATGAGCAGTTCTTC.

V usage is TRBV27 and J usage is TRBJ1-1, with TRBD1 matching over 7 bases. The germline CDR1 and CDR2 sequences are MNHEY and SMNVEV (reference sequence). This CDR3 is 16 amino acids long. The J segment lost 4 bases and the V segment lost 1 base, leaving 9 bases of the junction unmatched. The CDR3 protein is CASSLYGRGQVTEAFF. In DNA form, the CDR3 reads TGTGCCAGCAGTTTATATGGAAGGGGGCAGGTCACTGAAGCTTTCTTT.

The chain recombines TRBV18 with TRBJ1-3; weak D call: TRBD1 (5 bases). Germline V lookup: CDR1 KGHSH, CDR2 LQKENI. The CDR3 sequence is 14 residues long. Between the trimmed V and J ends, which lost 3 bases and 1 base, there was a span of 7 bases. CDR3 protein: CASSPPGSGNTIYF. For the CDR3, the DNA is TGTGCCAGCTCACCTCCAGGGTCTGGAAACACCATATATTTT.

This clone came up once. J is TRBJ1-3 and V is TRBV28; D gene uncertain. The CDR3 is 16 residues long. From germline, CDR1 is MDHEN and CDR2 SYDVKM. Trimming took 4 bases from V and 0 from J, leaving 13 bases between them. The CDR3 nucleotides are TGTGCCAGCAGTTCCCCGGGAAAACTCTCTGGAAACACCATATATTTT. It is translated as CASSSPGKLSGNTIYF. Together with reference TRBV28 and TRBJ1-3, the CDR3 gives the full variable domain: DVKVTQSSRYLVKRTGEKVFLECVQDMDHENMFWYRQDPGLGLRLIYFSYDVKMKEKGDIPEGYSVSREKKERFSLILESASTNQTSMYLCASSSPGKLSGNTIYFGEGSWLTVV.

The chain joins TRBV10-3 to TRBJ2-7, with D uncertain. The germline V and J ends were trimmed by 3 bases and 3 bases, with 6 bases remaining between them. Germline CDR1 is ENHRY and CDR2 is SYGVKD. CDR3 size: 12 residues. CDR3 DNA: TGTGCCATCAGTGAAAAGCGCTACGAGCAGTACTTC. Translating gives CAISEKRYEQYF.

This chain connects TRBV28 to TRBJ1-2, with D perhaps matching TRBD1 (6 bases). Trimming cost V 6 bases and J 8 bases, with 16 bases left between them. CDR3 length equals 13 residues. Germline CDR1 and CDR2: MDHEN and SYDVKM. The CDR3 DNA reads TGTGCCAGCAGACCGACAGGTTCGAGGGGCTACACCTTC. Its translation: CASRPTGSRGYTF.

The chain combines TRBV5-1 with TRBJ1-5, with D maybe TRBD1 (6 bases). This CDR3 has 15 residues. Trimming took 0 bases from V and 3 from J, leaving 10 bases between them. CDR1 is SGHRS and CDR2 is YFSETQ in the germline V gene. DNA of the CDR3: TGCGCCAGCAGCTTGGAAGGGACAAACAATCAGCCCCAGCATTTT. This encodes CASSLEGTNNQPQHF.